The rows below give T cell receptor beta chains drawn from one sample of a study of identical twins. One entry per CDR3 protein, called by TCRdb with MiXCR from the 5' RACE reads. The sample has around 530,000 distinct CDR3 sequences, approximately 16% seen once. These data were also reused for a study on yellow fever vaccine responses in identical twins.

Material: CD4+ T cells sorted from blood. The receptor source for this set is a woman aged 18 to 35 in good health. Both conserved end residues are part of each CDR3. D genes are given only for firm matches. Expanded clones get a size class; other rows say once, few or many, or leave the size out.

cdr3_length d_call clone_size j_call v_call cdr3_aa cdr3_nt
16 TRBD2 - TRBJ2-1 TRBV7-8 CASSRTSRMTVDEQFF TGTGCCAGCAGCAGGACTAGCAGGATGACTGTGGATGAGCAGTTCTTC
15 TRBD1 many TRBJ2-2 TRBV12-3/TRBV12-4 CASQTGGSVAGELFF TGTGCCAGCCAAACAGGGGGATCGGTCGCCGGGGAGCTGTTTTTT
15 TRBD1 few TRBJ1-1 TRBV7-9 CASSYTRGRDTEAFF TGTGCCAGCAGCTACACCAGGGGGAGGGACACTGAAGCTTTCTTT
15 - once TRBJ2-2 TRBV12-3/TRBV12-4 CASRVALTNTGELFF TGTGCCAGCAGGGTAGCCCTTACGAACACCGGGGAGCTGTTTTTT
15 TRBD2 - TRBJ2-7 TRBV15 CATSTLAGGAYEQYF TGTGCCACCAGCACCCTAGCGGGAGGCGCCTACGAGCAGTACTTC
17 - - TRBJ2-6 TRBV28 CASSSWTASSGANVLTF TGTGCCAGCAGCTCCTGGACGGCCAGCTCTGGGGCCAACGTCCTGACTTTC
15 - once TRBJ2-7 TRBV3-1 CATSQVVRQGGEQYF TGTGCCACCAGCCAAGTTGTTCGTCAGGGGGGCGAGCAGTACTTC
12 - - TRBJ1-1 TRBV25-1 CASNSGTSEAFF TGTGCCAGTAATTCCGGGACTTCAGAAGCTTTCTTT
15 - - TRBJ1-3 TRBV6-1 CASSPGRISGNTIYF TGTGCCAGCAGCCCTGGACGGATCTCTGGAAACACCATATATTTT
14 - few TRBJ2-5 TRBV15 CATSRLANEETQYF TGTGCCACCAGCAGACTAGCGAATGAAGAGACCCAGTACTTC
17 - few TRBJ2-5 TRBV11-2 CASSFSSQGSLGGTQYF TGTGCCAGCAGCTTCTCGTCTCAGGGTTCCCTGGGGGGGACCCAGTACTTC
13 - - TRBJ2-6 TRBV20-1 CSAGRAGANVLTF TGCAGTGCTGGGCGGGCTGGGGCCAACGTCCTGACTTTC
16 TRBD2 - TRBJ2-2 TRBV28 CASSFSPSGSAGELFF TGTGCCAGCAGTTTCTCTCCTAGCGGGAGTGCCGGGGAGCTGTTTTTT
12 - few TRBJ2-1 TRBV28 CASSQRRAEQFF TGTGCCAGCAGTCAGAGACGCGCTGAGCAGTTCTTC
13 - - TRBJ2-3 TRBV4-1 CASSQTLLGTQYF TGCGCCAGCAGCCAAACCCTTTTGGGGACGCAGTATTTT
14 TRBD1 few TRBJ1-1 TRBV6-5 CASSSPDRALLMRF TGTGCCAGCAGTTCCCCGGACAGGGCTCTTTTGATGCGGTTT
14 TRBD2 many TRBJ2-3 TRBV5-1 CASTAGGPTDTQYF TGCGCCAGCACGGCGGGGGGGCCCACAGATACGCAGTATTTT
13 - - TRBJ2-3 TRBV20-1 CRAGGTSTDTQYF TGTAGAGCCGGCGGAACTAGCACAGATACGCAGTATTTT
15 - - TRBJ1-5 TRBV4-1 CASSVRRGENQPQHF TGCGCCAGCAGCGTACGCAGAGGCGAAAATCAGCCCCAGCATTTT
18 - - TRBJ2-6 TRBV20-1 CSARGVYSLASGANVLTF TGCAGTGCTAGAGGGGTATATAGTCTGGCCTCTGGGGCCAACGTCCTGACTTTC
17 - few TRBJ1-1 TRBV3-1 CASSQRYTQGWNTEAFF TGTGCCAGCAGCCAACGGTACACTCAGGGATGGAACACTGAAGCTTTCTTT
22 TRBD2 - TRBJ2-5 TRBV5-1 CASSSIGTSGTLPSLPQETQYF TGCGCCAGCAGCTCGATCGGGACTAGCGGGACACTGCCTTCTTTACCCCAAGAGACCCAGTACTTC
17 TRBD2 few TRBJ2-3 TRBV9 CVSSSRTSGPGTDTQYF TGTGTCAGCAGCTCCAGGACTAGCGGTCCTGGGACAGATACGCAGTATTTT